One sample yielded the 27 T cell receptor beta chains listed below, sequenced in a study of T cells in Graves' hyperthyroidism and ophthalmopathy. TCR beta CDR3 regions were amplified from RNA transcripts. First-round RT-PCR of the TCR CDR3 relied on the HTBI primer set. TCRdb reprocessed the multiplex PCR reads with MiXCR, giving one entry per CDR3 protein. The sample yields approximately 640,000 distinct CDR3 sequences, about a sixth seen once. Sequences were obtained from blood. Every receptor here comes from a woman younger than 45 with Graves' hyperthyroidism.

The chain carries TRBV2 and TRBJ2-7; tentative D call: TRBD2 (6 bases). CDR3 length equals 13 residues. Germline V gene sequence: CDR1 SNHLY, CDR2 FYNNEI. The V and J ends lost 8 bases and 4 bases respectively, with 15 bases between them. The CDR3 loop reads CASGGTGKYEQYF. For the CDR3, the DNA is TGTGCCAGCGGGGGGACTGGGAAATACGAGCAGTACTTC.

This chain uses TRBV20-1 with TRBJ2-6; D is uncertain. The CDR3 has 15 amino acids. V lost 5 bases and J lost 0, with 11 bases in between. Germline CDR1 DFQATT, CDR2 SNEGSKA (reference sequence). CDR3 sequence (DNA): TGCAGTGCTGCCCTCATCCCCTCTGGGGCCAACGTCCTGACTTTC. As protein: CSAALIPSGANVLTF.

This clonotype came up many times. The chain employs TRBV6-2 or TRBV6-3 and TRBJ2-3; 7 bases map to TRBD2. CDR3 length: 15 amino acids. Germline values: CDR1 MNHEY, CDR2 SVGEGT. V lost 7 bases, J lost 1 base, and 8 bases stayed unmatched. The CDR3 DNA reads TGTGCCAGCAAAGGAGCGGGACCCGGCACAGATACGCAGTATTTT. It translates to CASKGAGPGTDTQYF.

This clonotype was observed at least ten times. The V gene is TRBV28, the J gene TRBJ1-2; D uncertain. The V and J ends lost 4 bases and 1 base respectively, with 13 bases between them. Germline V gives CDR1 MDHEN, CDR2 SYDVKM. The CDR3 is 15 amino acids. The CDR3 sequence is CASSSADLINYGYTF. The CDR3 DNA sequence: TGTGCCAGCAGTTCGGCAGATTTGATTAACTATGGCTACACCTTC.

Many counts were recorded for this clonotype. This chain joins TRBV27 and TRBJ2-7; D may correspond to TRBD1 or TRBD2 (6 bases each). Germline V gene sequence: CDR1 MNHEY, CDR2 SMNVEV (reference sequence). This CDR3 region has 21 residues. V lost 2 bases and J lost 3, with 32 bases in between. CDR3 in amino acids: CASSLLPGTREVGTEFYEQYF. In nucleotides, the CDR3 is TGTGCCAGCAGTTTACTACCCGGGACAAGGGAGGTGGGGACTGAGTTCTACGAGCAGTACTTC.

This clonotype has ten or more counts. The chain joins TRBV7-2 to TRBJ1-5, with D possibly being TRBD1 (6 bases). Germline V gives CDR1 SGHTA, CDR2 FQGNSA. V lost 1 base and J lost 6, with 10 bases in between. The CDR3 totals 14 residues. This chain's CDR3 is CASSLDTRGQPQHF. CDR3 nucleotide sequence: TGTGCCAGCAGCTTAGACACCAGGGGTCAGCCCCAGCATTTT.

This chain connects TRBV20-1 to TRBJ2-1, with 14 bases aligning to TRBD2. Looked up from germline, CDR1 is DFQATT and CDR2 is SNEGSKA (reference sequence). The J segment lost 4 bases and the V segment lost 6 bases, leaving 14 bases of the junction unmatched. The CDR3 is 18 amino acids. In nucleotides, the CDR3 is TGCAGTGCCCCTCCGTGGACTAGCGGGAGGCCGCTTTACAATGAGCAGTTCTTC. It is translated as CSAPPWTSGRPLYNEQFF.

This clonotype was counted many times. The rearrangement joins TRBV20-1 to TRBJ2-3, with 10 bases identical to TRBD2. The CDR3 runs to 15 residues. The germline gives CDR1 DFQATT, CDR2 SNEGSKA (reference sequence). V lost 6 bases and J lost 5; bases outside the gene matches: 11. The chain's CDR3 is CSAPQLAGSKDTQYF. CDR3 coding DNA: TGCAGTGCCCCACAACTAGCGGGAAGTAAAGATACGCAGTATTTT.

This clonotype was recorded at least ten times. The CDR3 region is CASRPPQGQPQHF. CDR3 DNA: TGTGCCAGCAGACCTCCTCAAGGTCAGCCCCAGCATTTT. The V and J genes are TRBV28 and TRBJ1-5; the D is unclear. This CDR3 contains 13 residues. Trimming cost V 6 bases and J 6 bases, with 12 bases left between them. The V gene's germline CDR1 is MDHEN and CDR2 SYDVKM.

Comments on this clonotype: One end of the junction is discordant with germline, which a read error may explain. The rearrangement joins TRBV11-2 to TRBJ1-1; TRBD1 agrees at 8 bases. Per the germline V gene, CDR1 is SGHAT and CDR2 is FQNNGV. The CDR3 contains 14 residues. CDR3 nucleotides: TGCGCCAGCAGCCCCCCAGGGGGCTACACTGAAGCTTTCTTT. Translating gives CASSPPGGYTEAFF.

Ten or more counts support this clonotype. The chain is built from TRBV6-6 and TRBJ1-1, with D possibly TRBD1 on 6 matching bases. In germline, CDR1 is MNHNY, CDR2 SVGAGI (reference sequence). This CDR3 is built from 14 residues. Deletions cut 2 bases from V and 4 bases from J, with 11 bases between. CDR3 amino acids: CASSYRGGATEAFF. CDR3 sequence (DNA): TGTGCCAGCAGTTACAGAGGGGGTGCCACTGAAGCTTTCTTT.

This clonotype was found a few times. A read error may explain this, as a much larger clone is one base away. Likely a read error: the CDR3 ends without its conserved phenylalanine or tryptophan. CDR3 nucleotide sequence: TGTGCCAGCAGTTTTTATGGTCTCAATCAGCCCCAGCATCTT. Its protein is CASSFYGLNQPQHL. V and J are TRBV28 and TRBJ1-5; the D is unclear. Trimming stripped 3 bases from V and 3 bases from J, with 9 bases between. CDR3 length: 14 residues. Per the germline V gene, CDR1 is MDHEN and CDR2 is SYDVKM.

The chain has TRBV2 and TRBJ2-3; 8 bases agree with TRBD2. The CDR3 sequence is 14 residues long. CDR1 SNHLY and CDR2 FYNNEI come from the germline V gene. Trimming removed 6 bases from V and 3 bases from J; junction bases left unmatched: 5. The CDR3 DNA reads TGTGCCAGCAGACTAAGCGGGAGTACAGATACGCAGTATTTT. This encodes CASRLSGSTDTQYF.

This clonotype was observed a few times. The chain is built from TRBV20-1 and TRBJ2-7, with TRBD2 matching 11 bases. V gave up 4 bases and J gave up 0 bases; unmatched junction bases: 2. This CDR3 region has 14 residues. Germline V CDR1 and CDR2: DFQATT, SNEGSKA (reference sequence). CDR3: CSATTSGSSYEQYF. In nucleotides, the CDR3 is TGCAGTGCTACCACTAGCGGGAGCTCCTACGAGCAGTACTTC.

This chain links TRBV5-1 with TRBJ2-7; D gene uncertain. CDR1 is SGHRS and CDR2 is YFSETQ in the germline V gene. V lost 4 bases, J lost 5 bases, and 13 bases lay in between. The CDR3 extends over 13 amino acids. This CDR3 is CASSRIPLNEQYF. Here the CDR3 DNA reads TGCGCCAGCAGCAGGATCCCCTTGAACGAGCAGTACTTC.

This clonotype appeared many times. This rearrangement joins TRBV6-5 to TRBJ2-7; 13 bases are shared with TRBD2. This CDR3 spans 16 amino acids. With 3 bases clipped from V and 3 bases from J, the junction kept 5 bases outside the gene matches. The germline CDR1 and CDR2 sequences are MNHEY and SVGAGI. The CDR3 bases are TGTGCCAGCAGTTATACTAGCGGGAGGGCCAGCTACGAGCAGTACTTC. Protein product: CASSYTSGRASYEQYF.

This clonotype has a count of ten or more. This sequence joins TRBV2 and TRBJ2-4; perhaps D is TRBD1 or TRBD2 (5 bases each). The CDR3 is 13 residues long. Germline CDR1 and CDR2: SNHLY and FYNNEI. Deletions cut 3 bases from V and 9 bases from J, with 12 bases between. In DNA, the CDR3 is TGTGCCAGCAGTGAGACGGGACCGTCCATTCAGTACTTC. It codes for CASSETGPSIQYF.

The genes are TRBV5-1 and TRBJ1-2; maybe TRBD1 (6 bases). Per the germline V gene, CDR1 is SGHRS and CDR2 is YFSETQ. Deletions cut 0 bases from V and 6 bases from J, with 18 bases between. The CDR3 length is 16 residues. CDR3 bases: TGCGCCAGCAGCTTGGAAGGCACAGGGAGGGTCGATGGCTACACCTTC. The encoded protein is CASSLEGTGRVDGYTF.

V usage is TRBV28 and J usage is TRBJ2-2; either TRBD1 or TRBD2 may supply D (6 bases each). The CDR3 consists of 15 residues. V dropped 2 bases and J dropped 6 bases, with 13 bases sitting between them. Looked up from germline, CDR1 is MDHEN and CDR2 is SYDVKM. CDR3 nucleotides: TGTGCCAGCAGTTTACCGGGGGCGAAAGCCGGGGAGCTGTTTTTT. As protein: CASSLPGAKAGELFF.

This rearrangement joins TRBV19 to TRBJ2-7, with D perhaps TRBD2 (6 bases). From germline, CDR1 is LNHDA and CDR2 SQIVND (reference sequence). V lost 6 bases and J lost 5, with 17 bases in between. This CDR3 region has 14 residues. The CDR3 bases are TGTGCCAGTAGCCCTTCCCTAGTAGCGGACGAGCAGTACTTC. This encodes CASSPSLVADEQYF.

The chain recombines TRBV18 with TRBJ2-1; 8 bases are shared with TRBD2. V was pared by 0 bases and J by 8 bases, with 6 bases of the junction left unmatched. The germline V gene has CDR1 KGHSH and CDR2 LQKENI. This CDR3 spans 15 amino acids. The DNA of the CDR3 is TGTGCCAGCTCACCACCGGGACTAGAACTGGATGAGCAGTTCTTC. It encodes CASSPPGLELDEQFF.

This rearrangement joins TRBV25-1 to TRBJ2-7; TRBD1 matches at 7 bases. The CDR3 has 16 residues. Germline-derived CDR1 and CDR2 are MGHDK and SYGVNS. V trimming: 3 bases; J trimming: 3 bases; junction bases outside the gene matches: 11. CDR3 nucleotide sequence: TGTGCCAGCAGTGATTGGGGTCGACAGGGTAACTACGAGCAGTACTTC. It is translated as CASSDWGRQGNYEQYF.

The chain recombines TRBV6-1 with TRBJ1-3; possible D gene TRBD1, 5 bases. V shed 10 bases and J shed 2 bases, with 15 bases lying between them. Germline CDR1 MNHNS, CDR2 SASEGT. This CDR3 contains 14 residues. As DNA, the CDR3 is TGTGCCACTAAGATAGGGGTAGCTGGAAACACCATATATTTT. Protein: CATKIGVAGNTIYF.

This clonotype has ten or more counts. The J gene is TRBJ2-1, the V gene TRBV2; D may be TRBD1 or TRBD2 (6 bases each). The length of the CDR3 is 17 residues. The V and J ends lost 3 bases and 7 bases respectively, with 22 bases between them. Germline V CDR1 and CDR2: SNHLY, FYNNEI. DNA for the CDR3: TGTGCCAGCAGTGACGACGACAAACGCCCGGGGGCTAATGAGCAGTTCTTC. It yields the protein CASSDDDKRPGANEQFF.

This clonotype was detected ten times or more. This chain joins TRBV7-2 and TRBJ2-6; D not certain. The CDR3 length is 18 residues. Germline assignment: CDR1 SGHTA and CDR2 FQGNSA. Trimming removed 2 bases at V and 0 bases at J, with 14 bases between. CDR3 nucleotide sequence: TGTGCCAGCAGCTTAAAAGGACGGATAAACTCTGGGGCCAACGTCCTGACTTTC. Amino acids: CASSLKGRINSGANVLTF.

The CDR3 DNA is TGTGCCAGCAGCTTGGACCGCGACAGGACTTCCCCGGCTTTCTTT. Amino acids: CASSLDRDRTSPAFF. The chain is built from TRBV5-4 and TRBJ1-1, with D possibly being TRBD1 (6 bases). Trimming stripped 0 bases from V and 11 bases from J, with 20 bases between. The CDR3 length is 15 residues. Germline V gives CDR1 SGHNT, CDR2 YYREEE (reference sequence).

The chain uses TRBV30 and TRBJ2-7; D is perhaps TRBD1 or TRBD2 (5 bases each). Germline V lookup: CDR1 GTSNPN, CDR2 SVGIG (reference sequence). Trimming removed 1 base at V and 6 bases at J, with 16 bases between. There are 14 residues in the CDR3. CDR3: CAWSAGTPRSEQYF. CDR3 in DNA: TGTGCCTGGAGTGCCGGGACCCCGAGGTCCGAGCAGTACTTC.